This T cell receptor beta chain emerged from a study of shared clonotypes between healthy human individuals. CD8 cells classed as naive were CD45RO-negative and positively selected for CCR7, excluding terminally differentiated effector memory CD45RA+ cells. Germline V gene sequence: CDR1 SGDLS, CDR2 YYNGEE. This CDR3 region has 15 residues. The V gene lost 0 bases and the J gene lost 8 bases, with 17 bases spanning the gap. The table lists this clone with a count of one. Its antigen remains unidentified. Each subset's genomic DNA was split evenly across several immunoSEQ plates. Assay used: immunoSEQ multiplex PCR; TCRdb lists only in-frame clones, some missing. The repertoire holds about 1.9 million clones, with 85% to 95% as singletons. Study-wide findings and caveats: The rarefaction results pointed to incomplete sorted-subset sequencing despite large depth. Generation probabilities were higher for clonotypes shared across all four sorted-subset donors than for unshared ones.

Specimen: naive CD8+ T cells from PBMCs. V usage is TRBV9 and J usage is TRBJ1-2, with unresolved D. The source of this sequence is a man aged 18 to 29 in good health. Some clones in this sample may be carry-over from other donors' samples. DNA of the CDR3: TGTGCCAGCAGCGTAGCCCAATCTTCTGCGGGGGGCTACACCTTC. Its translation is CASSVAQSSAGGYTF.